A selection of T cell receptor beta chains follows, all from one sample in a study of blood T cell repertoires in COVID-19. The protocol was immunoSEQ multiplex PCR, while the TCRdb copy is restricted to in-frame clones and leaves out a portion. The repertoire includes approximately 50,000 clones, over 70% of them detected once, and roughly 4.8% sits in the top ten. The sample consisted of peripheral blood. These receptors came from a human donor in a cohort sampled during active COVID-19. CDR3s include the opening cysteine and the closing phenylalanine or tryptophan. The D gene is left open where the match is weak. Size values are once, few and many counts, or a class for expanded clones, and some rows have none.

abundance	v_gene	d_gene	j_gene	CDR3aa	CDR3nt
-	TRBV7-9	TRBD2	TRBJ2-1	CASKKQLAGGIEQFF	TGTGCCAGCAAAAAGCAGCTAGCGGGGGGAATTGAGCAGTTCTTC
few	TRBV4-2	-	TRBJ1-6	CASSQAYPADLAANSPLHF	TGTGCCAGCAGCCAAGCGTACCCAGCCGATCTCGCGGCCAATTCACCCCTCCACTTT
-	TRBV6-5	-	TRBJ2-1	CASREQYYNEQFF	TGTGCCAGCAGAGAGCAATACTACAATGAGCAGTTCTTC
-	TRBV18	TRBD2	TRBJ2-3	CASSPPYASGPDTQYF	TGTGCCAGCTCACCACCCTACGCTAGCGGGCCAGATACGCAGTATTTT
-	TRBV7-8	-	TRBJ2-5	CASSYWGEETQYF	TGTGCCAGCAGCTACTGGGGGGAAGAGACCCAGTACTTC
few	TRBV6-5	-	TRBJ2-7	CASIESPYEQYF	TGTGCCAGCATCGAGAGTCCCTACGAGCAGTACTTC
-	TRBV2	-	TRBJ1-5	CASAGDTSNQPQHF	TGTGCCAGCGCGGGGGACACATCCAATCAGCCCCAGCATTTT
-	TRBV7-2	TRBD2	TRBJ2-2	CASSLGGGPGELFF	TGTGCCAGCAGCTTAGGCGGGGGGCCCGGGGAGCTGTTTTTT
-	TRBV6-2/TRBV6-3	-	TRBJ2-6	CASSSSSGANVLTF	TGTGCCAGCAGTTCGTCCTCTGGGGCCAACGTCCTGACTTTC
-	TRBV6-1	-	TRBJ2-4	CASSERLGGLAKNIQYF	TGTGCCAGCAGTGAACGGCTCGGGGGATTGGCCAAAAACATTCAGTACTTC
few	TRBV5-4	TRBD2	TRBJ2-3	CASGLAGPTDTQYF	TGTGCCAGCGGACTAGCGGGGCCCACAGATACGCAGTATTTT
-	TRBV6-4	-	TRBJ1-1	CASSPRAGDTEAFF	TGTGCCAGCAGTCCCCGTGCGGGGGACACTGAAGCTTTCTTT
-	TRBV6-1	-	TRBJ1-1	CASSEGVFMEAFF	TGTGCCAGCAGTGAAGGAGTGTTCATGGAAGCTTTCTTT
-	TRBV5-1	-	TRBJ2-5	CASSLSSGAVIETQYF	TGCGCCAGCAGCTTGAGTTCTGGGGCGGTAATAGAGACCCAGTACTTC
once	TRBV7-9	-	TRBJ2-7	CASSRTGLTREQYF	TGTGCCAGCAGCCGTACGGGACTCACGAGGGAGCAGTACTTC
-	TRBV7-9	-	TRBJ1-5	CASSLGEFQPQHF	TGTGCCAGCAGCTTAGGGGAGTTTCAGCCCCAGCATTTT
-	TRBV20-1	-	TRBJ1-1	CSATTSASAFF	TGCAGTGCCACGACATCCGCCTCGGCTTTCTTT
-	TRBV7-6	-	TRBJ2-1	CASSLGGLRNEQFF	TGTGCCAGCAGCTTAGGCGGGCTCCGAAATGAGCAGTTCTTC
-	TRBV29-1	-	TRBJ2-5	CSVVAQVAETQYF	TGCAGCGTTGTGGCCCAGGTGGCAGAGACCCAGTACTTC
-	TRBV29-1	-	TRBJ1-3	CSVAKTQGGNTIYF	TGCAGCGTTGCCAAAACACAGGGAGGAAACACCATATATTTT
medium-sized	TRBV29-1	TRBD2	TRBJ2-7	CSVKSGTSVSEQYF	TGCAGCGTCAAATCCGGGACTAGCGTCTCCGAGCAGTACTTC
-	TRBV18	-	TRBJ2-3	CASSLDRTSTDTQYF	TGTGCCAGCTCCCTCGACAGGACTAGCACAGATACGCAGTATTTT
-	TRBV11-3	-	TRBJ2-3	CASSFASRQTQYF	TGTGCCAGCAGCTTCGCGTCAAGACAAACGCAGTATTTT
-	TRBV18	-	TRBJ1-2	CASSRQGQSYGYTF	TGTGCCAGCTCACGTCAGGGGCAAAGCTATGGCTACACCTTC
-	TRBV24-1	-	TRBJ2-2	CATSDSPDTGELFF	TGTGCCACCAGTGATTCACCGGACACCGGGGAGCTGTTTTTT
-	TRBV7-9	TRBD2	TRBJ2-3	CASSSRGGSTDTQYF	TGTGCCAGCAGCTCGCGGGGGGGGAGCACAGATACGCAGTATTTT
-	TRBV4-1	TRBD2	TRBJ2-3	CASSQDSSGGAPASSTDTQYF	TGCGCCAGCAGCCAAGACTCTAGCGGGGGGGCCCCCGCATCGAGCACAGATACGCAGTATTTT
-	TRBV5-4	-	TRBJ1-2	CASSRDSYGYTF	TGTGCCAGCAGCCGCGACTCCTATGGCTACACCTTC
-	TRBV5-1	-	TRBJ2-1	CASSLLELSSYNEQFF	TGCGCCAGCAGCTTGTTAGAATTAAGCTCCTACAATGAGCAGTTCTTC